Listed below are T cell receptor beta chains from one sample, sequenced in a study of OX40 agonist ivuxolimab in advanced cancers. Sequenced by immunoSEQ multiplex PCR; TCRdb stores in-frame clones only, minus some. The sample holds 75,000 to 100,000 clones, around 90% seen once. The input for sequencing was CD4+ or CD8+ T cells sorted from blood, taken in a trial of the OX40 agonist ivuxolimab. These receptors all stem from an adult with an advanced solid tumor such as melanoma, head and neck, liver or kidney cancer. The CDR3 runs from the conserved cysteine through the conserved F or W. D genes are given only for firm matches. Clone size is shown for a subset of rows, as once, few, many or a class of expanded clone.

J | size | D | V | length | DNA | CDR3
TRBJ1-5 | . | . | TRBV13 | 16 | TGTGCCAGCAGCTTAGGGCCTAGCAGGGACAATCAGCCCCAGCATTTT | CASSLGPSRDNQPQHF
TRBJ1-1 | . | . | TRBV6-6 | 14 | TGTGCCAGCAGTTACTCGAATCAGGACACTGAAGCTTTCTTT | CASSYSNQDTEAFF
TRBJ2-1 | once | TRBD2 | TRBV9 | 16 | TGTGCCAGCAGTTCCCGGACTAGCGGGATGTACAATGAGCAGTTCTTC | CASSSRTSGMYNEQFF
TRBJ1-1 | . | TRBD1 | TRBV18 | 16 | TGTGCCAGCTCACCTAACCAGGGGGCCACGAACACTGAAGCTTTCTTT | CASSPNQGATNTEAFF
TRBJ2-2 | . | . | TRBV11-3 | 16 | TGTGCCAGCAGCCCAGTCTCAGGGTCCAACACCGGGGAGCTGTTTTTT | CASSPVSGSNTGELFF
TRBJ2-7 | . | . | TRBV7-2 | 15 | TGTGCCAGCAGCGACGCGTCAAGCGGCAACTACGAGCAGTACTTC | CASSDASSGNYEQYF
TRBJ2-5 | . | . | TRBV30 | 13 | TGTGCCTGGAGCCCCGGGCCCCGGGCGGCCCAGTACTTC | CAWSPGPRAAQYF
TRBJ1-1 | . | . | TRBV5-4 | 16 | TGTGCCAGCAGCCCTGGGGCAACTCGTATGAACACTGAAGCTTTCTTT | CASSPGATRMNTEAFF
TRBJ1-2 | . | . | TRBV7-2 | 14 | TGTGCCAGCAGCTTAACAGCACAGGCGGGTGGCTACACCTTC | CASSLTAQAGGYTF
TRBJ1-4 | . | TRBD1 | TRBV19 | 13 | TGTGCCAGTTGCTGGACAGGGGGTGAAAAACTGTTTTTT | CASCWTGGEKLFF
TRBJ1-6 | . | . | TRBV7-3 | 15 | TGTGCCAGCAGCCTCAGGGGCACAGCAGGGTCACCCCTCCACTTT | CASSLRGTAGSPLHF
TRBJ1-1 | once | TRBD1 | TRBV7-3 | 14 | TGTGCCAGCAGCGGGGACAGGGGGACCACTGAAGCTTTCTTT | CASSGDRGTTEAFF
TRBJ2-3 | . | . | TRBV7-3 | 14 | TGTGCCAGCAGCACCTCGGAGGGCACAGATACGCAGTATTTT | CASSTSEGTDTQYF
TRBJ2-5 | . | TRBD1 | TRBV6-1 | 16 | TGTGCCAGCAGTGAAGCCCAGGGGGCGGGGCAAGAGACCCAGTACTTC | CASSEAQGAGQETQYF
TRBJ2-1 | . | TRBD2 | TRBV9 | 24 | TGTGCCAGCAGCGTTCTCAAGGCGGGATCCGGGACTAGCGGGAGAATAATGGGTTACAATGAGCAGTTCTTC | CASSVLKAGSGTSGRIMGYNEQFF
TRBJ2-3 | . | TRBD2 | TRBV7-3 | 15 | TGTGCCAGCAGCTTGCCGGGAGGGCCAACAGGTACGCAGTATTTT | CASSLPGGPTGTQYF
TRBJ1-2 | . | TRBD1 | TRBV6-1 | 14 | TGTGCCAGCAGTGTCGACAGGGCTAACTATGGCTACACCTTC | CASSVDRANYGYTF
TRBJ1-1 | . | . | TRBV2 | 12 | TGTGCCAGCCGGAGGGGAGACACTGAAGCTTTCTTT | CASRRGDTEAFF
TRBJ1-6 | . | . | TRBV30 | 13 | TGTGCCTGGTCAGCAGACTATAATTCACCCCTCCACTTT | CAWSADYNSPLHF
TRBJ1-2 | once | . | TRBV6-1 | 14 | TGTGCCAGCAGTGAATCGGCAGGGCGGTATGGCTACACCTTC | CASSESAGRYGYTF
TRBJ2-1 | . | TRBD2 | TRBV19 | 21 | TGTGCCAGTAGTCCACTAACGGGACTAGCGGGACCCTCCGGAAGTTACAATGAGCAGTTCTTC | CASSPLTGLAGPSGSYNEQFF
TRBJ2-3 | once | TRBD2 | TRBV5-6 | 14 | TGTGCCAGCAGCTTGTTTACTAGCGGGGGGACGCAGTATTTT | CASSLFTSGGTQYF
TRBJ2-1 | . | . | TRBV6-1 | 12 | TGTGCCAGCAGGGGGCCCCTGCGTGAGCAGTTCTTC | CASRGPLREQFF
TRBJ2-7 | . | . | TRBV9 | 14 | TGTGCCAGCAGCGTCGCGACACACTCCTACGAGCAGTACTTC | CASSVATHSYEQYF
TRBJ2-3 | . | . | TRBV18 | 18 | TGTGCCAGCTCACCACCGGCAGCAGGGAGGGGGAGCACAGATACGCAGTATTTT | CASSPPAAGRGSTDTQYF
TRBJ1-3 | . | TRBD1 | TRBV5-3 | 16 | TGTGCCAGAAGCACACTCCGGGACAGGGTTGACTACACCATATATTTT | CARSTLRDRVDYTIYF
TRBJ2-7 | . | . | TRBV29-1 | 13 | TGCAGCGCCCGAGGCACCCTGACCTACGAGCAGTACTTC | CSARGTLTYEQYF
TRBJ2-5 | . | . | TRBV7-2 | 13 | TGTGCCAGCAGCTTAGGGCCCGAAGAGACCCAGTACTTC | CASSLGPEETQYF
TRBJ1-3 | . | TRBD1 | TRBV28 | 14 | TGTGCCAGCAGTGGGACAGGGTCTGGAAACACCATATATTTT | CASSGTGSGNTIYF
TRBJ1-1 | . | TRBD1 | TRBV30 | 14 | TGTGCCTGGAGTGTCGGGGACAGTGACACTGAAGCTTTCTTT | CAWSVGDSDTEAFF
TRBJ2-3 | . | TRBD2 | TRBV30 | 15 | TGTGCCTGGAGTAAGGGTGGACTAGCTACAGATACGCAGTATTTT | CAWSKGGLATDTQYF
TRBJ2-2 | few | . | TRBV5-1 | 15 | TGCGCCAGCAGCTTGGCTCAGGGGGGCGCCGGGGAGCTGTTTTTT | CASSLAQGGAGELFF
TRBJ1-5 | . | TRBD1 | TRBV7-9 | 14 | TGTGCCAGCAGCTTTGGGACAGGGAATCAGCCCCAGCATTTT | CASSFGTGNQPQHF
TRBJ2-1 | . | . | TRBV5-4 | 13 | TGTGCCAGCAGCCCGTCACTCGACCCCTGGAGAATCTTC | CASSPSLDPWRIF
TRBJ1-1 | . | . | TRBV10-3 | 14 | TGTGCCATCAGTGAGGTGCACTCGAACACTGAAGCTTTCTTT | CAISEVHSNTEAFF
TRBJ1-5 | once | . | TRBV7-2 | 15 | TGTGCCAGCAGCTTATTAGTCGGAAGCAATCAGCCCCAGCATTTT | CASSLLVGSNQPQHF
TRBJ1-1 | . | . | TRBV28 | 13 | TGTGCCAGCATACACAGGGCGAACACTGAAGCTTTCTTT | CASIHRANTEAFF
TRBJ2-7 | . | TRBD2 | TRBV5-1 | 16 | TGCGCCAGCAGAGGGGGGCCGGGACTAGCGGGAAACGAGCAGTACTTC | CASRGGPGLAGNEQYF
TRBJ1-2 | . | . | TRBV21-1 | 12 | TGTGCCAGCATGCCCTTGATCTATGGCTACACCTTC | CASMPLIYGYTF
TRBJ1-1 | . | . | TRBV2 | 16 | TGTGCCAGCAGTGAAAGGCCACCTTTTTCGACCACTGAAGCTTTCTTT | CASSERPPFSTTEAFF
TRBJ2-1 | . | . | TRBV11-3 | 17 | TGTGCCAGCAGCTTAGAAGGGAAAGGACGGGTCTATGCCGAGCAGTTCTTC | CASSLEGKGRVYAEQFF
TRBJ1-1 | . | . | TRBV30 | 10 | TGTGCCTGGAGTCCAAACCTGACAGGCTTT | CAWSPNLTGF
TRBJ2-3 | . | . | TRBV13 | 15 | TGTGCCAGCAGGGCAGGACAATTCTTTGGGGATACGCAGTATTTT | CASRAGQFFGDTQYF
TRBJ1-1 | . | . | TRBV30 | 15 | TGTGCCTGGAGTATCCCCGGGACGGGGAACACTGAAGCTTTCTTT | CAWSIPGTGNTEAFF
TRBJ2-1 | . | . | TRBV2 | 13 | TGTGCCAGCAGAGCGGACCGTAACAATGAGCAGTTCTTC | CASRADRNNEQFF
TRBJ1-1 | few | . | TRBV25-1 | 12 | TGTGCCAGCAGTCGGGCGAACACTGAAGCTTTCTTT | CASSRANTEAFF
TRBJ2-3 | . | TRBD1 | TRBV18 | 15 | TGTGCCAGCTCAGGAGGACAGGGCGGCACAGATACGCAGTATTTT | CASSGGQGGTDTQYF
TRBJ1-5 | . | . | TRBV27 | 13 | TGTGCCAGCACCGGAGGACCCAATCAGCCCCAGCATTTT | CASTGGPNQPQHF
TRBJ2-7 | few | . | TRBV19 | 15 | TGTGCCAGTAGTTCCTCCCCCGCAGGGGGGCACGAGCAGTACTTC | CASSSSPAGGHEQYF
TRBJ1-3 | . | . | TRBV29-1 | 14 | TGCAGCGTTGATAAGGGGGGCTCTGGAAACACCATATATTTT | CSVDKGGSGNTIYF
TRBJ2-7 | . | TRBD2 | TRBV4-1 | 14 | TGCGCCAGCAGCCAAAATAGCGGGAGGGGTGAGCAGTACTTC | CASSQNSGRGEQYF
TRBJ2-1 | . | . | TRBV6-5 | 16 | TGTGCCAGCAGTTACTCTGGGACAAACTCCTACAATGAGCAGTTCTTC | CASSYSGTNSYNEQFF
TRBJ2-2 | . | . | TRBV28 | 15 | TGTGCCAGCACCTCAGGGGCTCTGAACACCGGGGAGCTGTTTTTT | CASTSGALNTGELFF